This TCR beta chain was profiled in a study of cytomegalovirus exposure and HLA in healthy donors. Notes on the study in general: TRBV6-2, TRBV6-3 and other indistinguishable V segments were excluded.

The PCR ran on 60 Vbeta and 13 Jbeta primers. The repertoire was sequenced with immunoSEQ multiplex PCR; TCRdb's copy has only in-frame clones and lacks some. Here the sample spans 100,000 to 150,000 clones, about two thirds being singletons. Notes on this clone: Its cognate antigen is unknown.

The V end lost 2 bases, the J end lost 1 base, and 12 bases lay between the germline ends. Germline CDR1 is LGHNA and CDR2 is YNFKEQ. This CDR3 region has 15 residues. V and J are TRBV4-2 and TRBJ2-7; D might be TRBD1 (6 bases). The sample was PBMCs. The TCR sequence derives from a man in his sixties in good health and CMV-seropositive. The CDR3 DNA is TGTGCCAGCAGCCAACTGGGGCAGGGGTCCTACGAGCAGTACTTC. It specifies CASSQLGQGSYEQYF.